This entry describes one T cell receptor (beta chain). The antigen remains undetermined. This CDR3 region has 16 residues. V lost 6 bases, J lost 0 bases, and 9 bases stayed unmatched. A universal primer site came from template switching; cDNA carried unique molecular identifiers. Each CDR3 protein is one row after TCRdb ran MiXCR on the 5' RACE reads. The profile shows about 890,000 distinct CDR3 sequences, 9% to 15% of them singletons. This entry belongs to a study of identical twins. Healthy Caucasian donors formed the entire cohort. Study-wide results and caveats: Cord blood's abundant beta clonotypes had fewer insertions, unlike memory repertoires. It was cross-sectional statistical analysis, not following the same donors, that the conclusions relied on.

This same sample was also part of a study on yellow fever vaccine responses in identical twins.

This chain connects TRBV12-3 or TRBV12-4 to TRBJ2-3; 7 bases align to TRBD1. Sample: PBMCs. The clonotype comes from a woman aged 18-29 years in good health. The CDR3 loop reads CASSRDREFSTDTQYF. In nucleotides, the CDR3 is TGTGCCAGCAGCCGTGACAGGGAATTTAGCACAGATACGCAGTATTTT.